Listed below are T cell receptor beta chains from one sample, sequenced in a study of blood T cells in healthy people across ages. TCRdb passed the 5' RACE reads through MiXCR, listing each CDR3 protein once. This table holds approximately 940,000 distinct CDR3 sequences, about 48% found once. Sequenced material: blood. The receptors were gathered from a man younger than 45 in good health. The conserved cysteine and the conserved F or W are not part of the CDR3 here. D genes are given only for firm matches.

j_call d_call v_call cdr3_aa
TRBJ2-7 - TRBV12-3/TRBV12-4 ASSSLGTDSSYEQY
- TRBD2 TRBV20-1 SVRDRLAGRETQY
TRBJ2-7 TRBD1 TRBV29-1 SVDQGRGYEQY
TRBJ1-6 TRBD1 TRBV20-1 SAPTGGQGASYNSPLH
TRBJ2-3 TRBD2 TRBV7-2 ASSVSGGADTQY
TRBJ2-1 TRBD2 TRBV4-3 AGSQESGLAEYEQF
- TRBD2 TRBV7-9 ASSFPGAGGADYEQY
- TRBD2 TRBV24-1 ATSDSPGTSGSSYNEQY
TRBJ2-3 - TRBV7-9 ASSPSRQNTDTQY
TRBJ2-5 TRBD2 TRBV5-1 ASSVSGGQETQY
TRBJ1-1 - TRBV5-1 ASSSLMGENTEAF
TRBJ2-7 - TRBV3-1 ASSQGPESNYEQY
TRBJ2-7 TRBD1 TRBV20-1 SATQGTGVSEQY
TRBJ1-1 - TRBV6-1 ASSEGHYTEAF
TRBJ2-1 TRBD2 TRBV27 ASSFGGGGIYNEQF
TRBJ1-1 TRBD1 TRBV20-1 SARGTGGNTEAF
TRBJ2-7 - TRBV20-1 SARDRARKHGEQY
TRBJ2-1 - TRBV4-1 ASSQDTQVWDEQF
TRBJ1-1 TRBD1 TRBV27 ASSQTGAGAF
TRBJ1-1 TRBD1 TRBV4-3 ASSRGRGDTEAF
TRBJ2-3 TRBD2 TRBV27 ASSSSGGSDTQY
TRBJ1-2 - TRBV9 ASSVGPEDYGYT
TRBJ2-1 - TRBV5-1 ASSSPAREDEQF
TRBJ2-3 TRBD2 TRBV20-1 SARPGTRVDTQY
TRBJ1-2 TRBD1 TRBV24-1 ATGHPGQGEGNYGYT
TRBJ1-4 - TRBV9 ASSAQRGANEKLF
TRBJ1-2 - TRBV5-1 ASSLDGESGYT
TRBJ2-3 TRBD2 TRBV4-1 ASSPAGGTDTQY